This T cell receptor (beta chain) was captured in a study of blood T cell repertoires in COVID-19. Looking at the study overall: Samples representing acute and convalescent COVID-19 were sourced from the United States, Italy and Spain. T cells, B-cell-depleted T cells, or PBMCs supplied cDNA or gDNA.

Some clones are missing from TCRdb's copy, which holds only in-frame ones; the method was immunoSEQ multiplex PCR. Of 340,000 or so clones in the sample, about 83% were seen once. The V and J ends lost 5 bases and 8 bases respectively, with 9 bases between them. Germline V gene data show CDR1 as LNHDA and CDR2 as SQIVND (reference sequence). CDR3 size: 11 residues. Sequenced input: peripheral blood. The receptor comes from a young man with active or convalescent COVID-19. V is TRBV19 and J is TRBJ1-2; perhaps TRBD1 as D (6 bases). The CDR3 DNA is TGTGCCAGTAGTTGGGGGCGAGGCTACACCTTC. It yields the protein CASSWGRGYTF.